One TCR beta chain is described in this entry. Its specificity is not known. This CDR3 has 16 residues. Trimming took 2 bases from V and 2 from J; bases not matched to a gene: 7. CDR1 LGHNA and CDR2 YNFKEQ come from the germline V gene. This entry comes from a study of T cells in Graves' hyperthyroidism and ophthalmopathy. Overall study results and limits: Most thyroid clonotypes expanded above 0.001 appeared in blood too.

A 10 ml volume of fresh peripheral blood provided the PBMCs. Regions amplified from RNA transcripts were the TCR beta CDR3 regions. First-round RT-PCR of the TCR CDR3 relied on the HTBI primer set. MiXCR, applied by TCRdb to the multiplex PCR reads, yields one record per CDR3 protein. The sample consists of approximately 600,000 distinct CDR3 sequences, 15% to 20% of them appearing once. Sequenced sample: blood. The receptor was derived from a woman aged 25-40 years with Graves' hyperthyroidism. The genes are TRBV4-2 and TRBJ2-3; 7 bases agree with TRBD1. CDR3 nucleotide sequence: TGTGCCAGCAGCCAACCTCCGGGACAGATCACAGATACGCAGTATTTT. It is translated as CASSQPPGQITDTQYF.